The 30 T cell receptor beta chains reported below all come from one sample, sequenced in a study of T cells expressing NK-cell markers. TCRdb reprocessed the 5' RACE reads; each CDR3 protein has one entry and no DNA is given. This table holds some 340,000 distinct CDR3 sequences. Sequencing used blood T cells: a sorted CD56 or NKG2C T cell subset, CD4+ or CD8+ T cells, or bulk PBMC T cells (not recorded which). Source of these receptors: a man aged 18-75 years in good health.

The V gene is TRBV7-9, the J gene TRBJ1-1; no DNA is available, so the TRBD1 call from TCRdb remains unchecked. CDR1 and CDR2 from the germline V gene are SEHNR and FQNEAQ (reference sequence). The CDR3 totals 12 residues. The CDR3 sequence: CASARSNTEAFF.

The chain employs TRBV6-1 and TRBJ1-6; TCRdb names TRBD1, which stays unverified in the absence of DNA. This CDR3 is 17 amino acids long. CDR1 is MNHNS and CDR2 is SASEGT in the germline V gene. The CDR3 loop is CASSDRRRQGIYSPLHF.

CDR3 sequence: CSAGRTGLTEAFF. This rearrangement joins TRBV20-1 to TRBJ1-1; TCRdb's D call, TRBD1, is unchecked because there is no DNA. Germline V gene sequence: CDR1 DFQATT, CDR2 SNEGSKA (reference sequence). This CDR3 is 13 amino acids long.

The chain joins TRBV3-1 to TRBJ2-4; TCRdb's D gene call, TRBD1, goes unchecked for lack of DNA. The length of the CDR3 is 11 residues. Germline CDR1 LGHDT, CDR2 YNNKEL (reference sequence). The CDR3 region is CASSQTVFQYF. Full variable domain (outside the CDR3, taken from reference TRBV3-1 and TRBJ2-4): DTAVSQTPKYLVTQMGNDKSIKCEQNLGHDTMYWYKQDSKKFLKIMFSYNNKELIINETVPNRFSPKSPDKAHLNLHINSLELGDSAVYFCASSQTVFQYFGAGTRLSVL.

This rearrangement joins TRBV20-1 to TRBJ1-5. CDR1 DFQATT and CDR2 SNEGSKA come from the germline V gene (reference sequence). This CDR3 region has 14 residues. The CDR3 region is CSVRGVDVNQPQHF.

V and J are TRBV5-1 and TRBJ2-1; absent DNA, TCRdb's TRBD1 call cannot be checked. CDR3 size: 16 residues. Germline lookup yields CDR1 SGHRS and CDR2 YFSETQ. The CDR3 protein is CASSPVAGAEYNEQFF.

The chain combines TRBV19 with TRBJ1-6; TCRdb gives TRBD1 as the D gene, but with no DNA this cannot be confirmed. Germline-derived CDR1 and CDR2 are LNHDA and SQIVND (reference sequence). This CDR3 has 15 amino acids. The CDR3 is CASSAQDRANSPLHF.

The chain is built from TRBV29-1 and TRBJ2-7; TCRdb selects TRBD1, and the lack of DNA leaves this call unchecked. There are 12 residues in the CDR3. CDR1 and CDR2 (germline): SQVTM, ANQGSEA. This CDR3 reads CSVGGQGYEQYF.

The chain joins TRBV5-1 to TRBJ2-3; checking the TCRdb D call of TRBD1 is not possible without DNA. The CDR3 is 13 amino acids. The germline V gene has CDR1 SGHRS and CDR2 YFSETQ. The CDR3 sequence is CATTGTGRDTQYF.

The CDR3 sequence: CSAHRGSEQYF. The chain couples TRBV20-1 to TRBJ2-7; TCRdb reports TRBD1, a call that lacks DNA to check it against. The CDR3 is 11 residues long. Germline loops: CDR1 DFQATT, CDR2 SNEGSKA (reference sequence).

The V and J genes are TRBV20-1 and TRBJ2-7; TCRdb names TRBD2, which stays unverified in the absence of DNA. The CDR3 length is 16 residues. Germline loops: CDR1 DFQATT, CDR2 SNEGSKA (reference sequence). The CDR3 here is CSAARTSVLSSYEQYF.

The chain combines TRBV6-1 with TRBJ2-1. Per the germline V gene, CDR1 is MNHNS and CDR2 is SASEGT. There are 13 residues in the CDR3. The CDR3 region is CASSGRRGNEQFF.

The chain uses TRBV2 and TRBJ1-5; without DNA, the TCRdb call of TRBD1 cannot be checked. Looked up from germline, CDR1 is SNHLY and CDR2 is FYNNEI. The CDR3 is 14 amino acids. The CDR3 loop is CASRGDMGNQPQHF.

V gene TRBV2 combines with J gene TRBJ2-5; TCRdb calls TRBD2, which cannot be checked without DNA. CDR1 is SNHLY, CDR2 FYNNEI, per germline. The length of the CDR3 is 16 residues. The CDR3 here is CASSEARGTSLETQYF. The full variable domain, rest sourced from reference TRBV2 and TRBJ2-5, is EPEVTQTPSHQVTQMGQEVILRCVPISNHLYFYWYRQILGQKVEFLVSFYNNEISEKSEIFDDQFSVERPDGSNFTLKIRSTKLEDSAMYFCASSEARGTSLETQYFGPGTRLLVL.

This rearrangement joins TRBV4-1 to TRBJ1-1; the TRBD1 assignment by TCRdb is unverifiable without DNA. The CDR3 consists of 16 residues. Germline CDR1 and CDR2: MGHRA and YSYEKL. This chain's CDR3 is CASSQPRDRKRTEAFF.

The chain uses TRBV5-1 and TRBJ1-1. CDR3 length: 15 amino acids. The germline gives CDR1 SGHRS, CDR2 YFSETQ. This chain's CDR3 is CASKGRQAENTEAFF.

This chain uses TRBV6-5 with TRBJ1-5; TCRdb's assignment of TRBD1 cannot be checked, as there is no DNA. The germline V gene has CDR1 MNHEY and CDR2 SVGAGI. The CDR3 contains 15 residues. The CDR3 sequence: CASRQSAGALGPQHF.

This chain links TRBV6-5 with TRBJ2-7; TCRdb lists TRBD1, though no DNA is available to test this call. The CDR3 is made up of 13 amino acids. Germline values: CDR1 MNHEY, CDR2 SVGAGI. The CDR3 sequence: CASSYGAGVEQYF.

The chain has TRBV18 and TRBJ1-4. This CDR3 has 17 residues. Germline CDR1 reads KGHSH; CDR2 reads LQKENI. The CDR3 here is CASSPTPASATNEKLFF. The full variable domain, with the rest looked up from reference TRBV18 and TRBJ1-4, is NAGVMQNPRHLVRRRGQEARLRCSPMKGHSHVYWYRQLPEEGLKFMVYLQKENIIDESGMPKERFSAEFPKEGPSILRIQQVVRGDSAAYFCASSPTPASATNEKLFFGSGTQLSVL.

V and J are TRBV5-6 and TRBJ1-2. CDR1 is SGHDT, CDR2 YYEEEE, per germline. This CDR3 has 14 residues. This CDR3 is CASRGGGRNYGYTF.

This chain uses TRBV5-5 with TRBJ2-3; without DNA, the TCRdb call of TRBD2 cannot be checked. The CDR3 extends over 15 amino acids. Germline V gene lookup returns CDR1 SGHKS and CDR2 YYEKEE (reference sequence). CDR3 protein: CASSLIAGRADTQYF.

The genes are TRBV5-4 and TRBJ2-2; TCRdb names TRBD1, which stays unverified in the absence of DNA. Germline assignment: CDR1 SGHNT and CDR2 YYREEE (reference sequence). The CDR3 has 14 residues. The CDR3 protein is CASSPGQGSGELFF.

The chain employs TRBV7-9 and TRBJ2-7. CDR1 and CDR2 (germline): SEHNR, FQNEAQ (reference sequence). The CDR3 is 11 amino acids. This CDR3 is CASSPRDEQYF.

The chain joins TRBV20-1 to TRBJ2-7; TCRdb returns TRBD2, unconfirmable since there is no DNA. Germline CDR1 is DFQATT and CDR2 is SNEGSKA (reference sequence). The CDR3 is 14 amino acids. Here the CDR3 reads CSAENSGGAGEQYF.

CDR3 residues: CASSLGRGSSTDTQYF. The chain couples TRBV7-2 to TRBJ2-3. Germline V gene lookup returns CDR1 SGHTA and CDR2 FQGNSA. CDR3 length: 16 residues.

CDR3 protein: CASSLEYPGTYSYEQYF. V usage is TRBV14 and J usage is TRBJ2-7; TCRdb calls TRBD1, which cannot be checked without DNA. In germline, CDR1 is SGHDN, CDR2 FVKESK. This CDR3 region has 17 residues.

The J gene is TRBJ2-3, the V gene TRBV20-1; the D call from TCRdb, TRBD1, cannot be confirmed without DNA. Germline V lookup: CDR1 DFQATT, CDR2 SNEGSKA (reference sequence). This CDR3 comprises 15 residues. CDR3 sequence reads: CSAQNRQGATDTQYF.

The chain uses TRBV20-1 and TRBJ2-7; the D gene TCRdb calls, TRBD1, cannot be checked with no DNA. Germline V gene sequence: CDR1 DFQATT, CDR2 SNEGSKA (reference sequence). This CDR3 has 14 amino acids. The CDR3 sequence: CSAPRAGPRYEQYF.

The V gene is TRBV20-1, the J gene TRBJ1-1. This CDR3 comprises 14 residues. CDR1 and CDR2 from the germline V gene are DFQATT and SNEGSKA (reference sequence). The CDR3 here is CSARVGSLNTEAFF.

V usage is TRBV19 and J usage is TRBJ2-7; TCRdb reports TRBD1, a call that lacks DNA to check it against. The CDR3 runs to 15 residues. Germline CDR1 LNHDA, CDR2 SQIVND (reference sequence). The CDR3 spells CASSGRRSNSYEQYF.